This T cell receptor beta chain was sequenced during a study of CD8 T cell repertoires and HIV-1 epitope variants. Survey-depth immunoSEQ sequencing covered TCR beta CDR3 regions. The data were produced by immunoSEQ multiplex PCR, yet TCRdb's version contains in-frame clones alone and is incomplete. The table has around 3,300 clones, around 70% seen once. About this clone itself: Antigen unknown.

Specimen: cultured CD8+ T cells derived from PBMCs. This receptor was obtained from a male donor with HIV.

The CDR3 sequence is CASSLAWQTGQPQHF. CDR3 nucleotides: TGTGCCAGCAGCTTGGCCTGGCAGACTGGTCAGCCCCAGCATTTT. The chain recombines TRBV5-5 with TRBJ1-5; D remains ambiguous. The CDR3 consists of 15 residues. Trimming stripped 0 bases from V and 6 bases from J, with 13 bases between. CDR1 and CDR2 from the germline V gene are SGHKS and YYEKEE (reference sequence).